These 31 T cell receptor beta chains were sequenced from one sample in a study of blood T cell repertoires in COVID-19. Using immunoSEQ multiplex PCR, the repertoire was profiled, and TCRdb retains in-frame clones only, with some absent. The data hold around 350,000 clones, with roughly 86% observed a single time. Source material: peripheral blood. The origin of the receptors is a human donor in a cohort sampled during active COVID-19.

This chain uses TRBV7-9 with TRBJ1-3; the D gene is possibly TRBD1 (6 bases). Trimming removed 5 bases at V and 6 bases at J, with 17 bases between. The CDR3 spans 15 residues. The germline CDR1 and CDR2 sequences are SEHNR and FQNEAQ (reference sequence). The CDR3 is CASSKFWTAENTIYF. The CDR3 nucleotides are TGTGCCAGCAGCAAATTTTGGACAGCTGAAAACACCATATATTTT.

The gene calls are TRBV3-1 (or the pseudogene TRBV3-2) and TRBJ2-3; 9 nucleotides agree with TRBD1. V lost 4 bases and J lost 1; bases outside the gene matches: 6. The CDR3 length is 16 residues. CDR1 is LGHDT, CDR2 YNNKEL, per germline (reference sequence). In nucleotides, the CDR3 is TGTGCCAGCAGCCTAGACACAGGGGGCGGCACAGATACGCAGTATTTT. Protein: CASSLDTGGGTDTQYF.

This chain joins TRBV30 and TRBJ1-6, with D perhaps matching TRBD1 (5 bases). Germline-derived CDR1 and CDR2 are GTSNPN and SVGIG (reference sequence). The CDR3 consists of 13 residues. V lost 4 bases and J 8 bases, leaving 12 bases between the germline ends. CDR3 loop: CAWTAGGDSPLHF. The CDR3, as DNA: TGTGCCTGGACAGCAGGAGGGGATTCACCCCTCCACTTT.

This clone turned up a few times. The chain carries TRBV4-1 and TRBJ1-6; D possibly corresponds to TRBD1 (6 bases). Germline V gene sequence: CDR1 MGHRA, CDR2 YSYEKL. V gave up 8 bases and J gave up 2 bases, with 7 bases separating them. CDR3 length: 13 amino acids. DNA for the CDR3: TGCGCCAGCGGACAGCCCTATAATTCACCCCTCCACTTT. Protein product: CASGQPYNSPLHF.

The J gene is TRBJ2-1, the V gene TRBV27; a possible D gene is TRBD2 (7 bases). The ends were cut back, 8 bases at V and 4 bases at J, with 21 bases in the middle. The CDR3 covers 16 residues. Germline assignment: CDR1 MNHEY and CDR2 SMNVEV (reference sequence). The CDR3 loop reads CASPGWGGADYNEQFF. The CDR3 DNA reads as TGTGCCAGCCCGGGGTGGGGGGGGGCGGATTACAATGAGCAGTTCTTC.

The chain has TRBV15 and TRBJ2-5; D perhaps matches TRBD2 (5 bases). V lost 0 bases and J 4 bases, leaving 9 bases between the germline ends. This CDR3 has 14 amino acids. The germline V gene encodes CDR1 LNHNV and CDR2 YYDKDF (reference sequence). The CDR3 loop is CATSRDLAGETQYF. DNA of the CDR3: TGTGCCACCAGCAGAGATCTTGCGGGAGAGACCCAGTACTTC. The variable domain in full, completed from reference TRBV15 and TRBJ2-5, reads DAMVIQNPRYQVTQFGKPVTLSCSQTLNHNVMYWYQQKSSQAPKLLFHYYDKDFNNEADTPDNFQSRRPNTSFCFLDIRSPGLGDTAMYLCATSRDLAGETQYFGPGTRLLVL.

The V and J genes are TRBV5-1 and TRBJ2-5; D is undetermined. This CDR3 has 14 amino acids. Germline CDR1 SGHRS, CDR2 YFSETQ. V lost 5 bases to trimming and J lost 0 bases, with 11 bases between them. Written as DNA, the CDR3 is TGCGCCAGCAGGTTGACACCTTACCAAGAGACCCAGTACTTC. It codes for CASRLTPYQETQYF.

CDR3 protein: CASSYGQGQNQPQHF. The CDR3 nucleotides read TGTGCCAGCAGCTACGGACAGGGCCAGAATCAGCCCCAGCATTTT. This rearrangement joins TRBV3-1 (or the pseudogene TRBV3-2) to TRBJ1-5; 8 nucleotides align to TRBD1. V was pared by 5 bases and J by 4 bases, with 7 bases of the junction left unmatched. Germline V gene lookup returns CDR1 LGHDT and CDR2 YNNKEL (reference sequence). This CDR3 contains 15 residues.

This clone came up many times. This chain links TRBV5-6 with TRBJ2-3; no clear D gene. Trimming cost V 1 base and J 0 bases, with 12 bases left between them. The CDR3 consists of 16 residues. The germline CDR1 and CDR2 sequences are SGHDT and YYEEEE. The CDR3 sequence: CASSLLSQTSTDTQYF. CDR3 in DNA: TGTGCCAGCAGCTTGCTAAGTCAGACTAGCACAGATACGCAGTATTTT.

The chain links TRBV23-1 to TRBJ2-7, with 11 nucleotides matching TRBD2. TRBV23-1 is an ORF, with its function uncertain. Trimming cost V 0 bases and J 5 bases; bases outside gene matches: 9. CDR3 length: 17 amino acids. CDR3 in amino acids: CASSQSRAGTSGHEQYF. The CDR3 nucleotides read TGCGCCAGCAGTCAATCCCGGGCCGGGACTAGCGGCCACGAGCAGTACTTC.

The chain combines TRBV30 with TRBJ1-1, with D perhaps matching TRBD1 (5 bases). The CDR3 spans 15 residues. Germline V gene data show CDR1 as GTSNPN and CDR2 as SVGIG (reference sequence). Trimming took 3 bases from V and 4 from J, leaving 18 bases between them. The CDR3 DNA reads TGTGCCTGGAGGGACCCACGGGGGTGGGTCACTGAAGCTTTCTTT. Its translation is CAWRDPRGWVTEAFF. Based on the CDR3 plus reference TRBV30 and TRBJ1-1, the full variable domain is SQTIHQWPATLVQPVGSPLSLECTVEGTSNPNLYWYRQAAGRGLQLLFYSVGIGQISSEVPQNLSASRPQDRQFILSSKKLLLSDSGFYLCAWRDPRGWVTEAFFGQGTRLTVV.

Here the CDR3 reads CASSDGRGMQYF. CDR3 DNA: TGTGCCAGCAGTGATGGTAGGGGGATGCAGTACTTC. The rearrangement links TRBV6-1 to TRBJ2-7; a weak D match, TRBD1 (6 bases). V was trimmed by 3 bases and J by 9 bases, leaving 12 bases between them. In germline, CDR1 is MNHNS, CDR2 SASEGT. The CDR3 totals 12 residues.

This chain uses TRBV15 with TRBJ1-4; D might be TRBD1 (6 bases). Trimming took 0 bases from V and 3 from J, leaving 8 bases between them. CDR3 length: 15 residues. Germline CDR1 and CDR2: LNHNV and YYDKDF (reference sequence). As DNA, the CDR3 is TGTGCCACCAGCAGAGAGGGGGCACCTAATGAAAAACTGTTTTTT. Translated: CATSREGAPNEKLFF.

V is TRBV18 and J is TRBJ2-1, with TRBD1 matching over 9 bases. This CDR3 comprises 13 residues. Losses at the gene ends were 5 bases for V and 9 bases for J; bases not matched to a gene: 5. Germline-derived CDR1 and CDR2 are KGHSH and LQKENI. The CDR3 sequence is CASSSDRGGEQFF. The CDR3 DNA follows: TGTGCCAGCTCATCGGACAGGGGAGGTGAGCAGTTCTTC.

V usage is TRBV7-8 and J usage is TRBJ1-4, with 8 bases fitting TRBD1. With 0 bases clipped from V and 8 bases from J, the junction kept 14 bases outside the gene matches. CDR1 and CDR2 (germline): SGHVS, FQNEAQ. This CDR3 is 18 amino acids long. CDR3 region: CASSLAPGFQGAGEKLFF. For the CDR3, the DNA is TGTGCCAGCAGCTTAGCGCCAGGATTTCAGGGGGCAGGGGAAAAACTGTTTTTT. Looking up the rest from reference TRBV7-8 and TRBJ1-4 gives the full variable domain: GAGVSQSPRYKVAKRGQDVALRCDPISGHVSLFWYQQALGQGPEFLTYFQNEAQLDKSGLPSDRFFAERPEGSVSTLKIQRTQQEDSAVYLCASSLAPGFQGAGEKLFFGSGTQLSVL.

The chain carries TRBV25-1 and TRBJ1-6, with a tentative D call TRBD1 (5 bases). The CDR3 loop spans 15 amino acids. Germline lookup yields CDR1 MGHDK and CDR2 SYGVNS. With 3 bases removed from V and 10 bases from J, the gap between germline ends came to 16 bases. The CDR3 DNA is TGTGCCAGCAGTGACCGGCAGGGTCCCCACTCACCCCTCCACTTT. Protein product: CASSDRQGPHSPLHF.

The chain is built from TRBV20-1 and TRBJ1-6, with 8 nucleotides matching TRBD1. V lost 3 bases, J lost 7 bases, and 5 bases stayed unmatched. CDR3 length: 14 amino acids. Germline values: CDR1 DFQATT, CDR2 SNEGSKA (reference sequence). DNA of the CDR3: TGCAGTGCTAGTCGGACAGGGCAAAATTCACCCCTCCACTTT. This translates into CSASRTGQNSPLHF.

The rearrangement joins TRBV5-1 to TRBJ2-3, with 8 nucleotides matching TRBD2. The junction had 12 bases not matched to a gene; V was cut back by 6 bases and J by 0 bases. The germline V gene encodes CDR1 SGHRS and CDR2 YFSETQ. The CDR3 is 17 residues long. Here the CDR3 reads CASTRGGGLSSTDTQYF. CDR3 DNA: TGCGCCAGCACACGGGGGGGCGGCTTGTCTAGCACAGATACGCAGTATTTT. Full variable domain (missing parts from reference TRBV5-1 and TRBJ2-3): KAGVTQTPRYLIKTRGQQVTLSCSPISGHRSVSWYQQTPGQGLQFLFEYFSETQRNKGNFPGRFSGRQFSNSRSEMNVSTLELGDSALYLCASTRGGGLSSTDTQYFGPGTRLTVL.

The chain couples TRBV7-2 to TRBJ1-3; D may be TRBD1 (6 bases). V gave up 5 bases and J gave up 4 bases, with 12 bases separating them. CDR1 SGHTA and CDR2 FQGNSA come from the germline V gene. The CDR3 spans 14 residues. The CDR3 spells CASSPGGQGNTIYF. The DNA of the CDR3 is TGTGCCAGCAGCCCCGGGGGGCAAGGAAACACCATATATTTT.

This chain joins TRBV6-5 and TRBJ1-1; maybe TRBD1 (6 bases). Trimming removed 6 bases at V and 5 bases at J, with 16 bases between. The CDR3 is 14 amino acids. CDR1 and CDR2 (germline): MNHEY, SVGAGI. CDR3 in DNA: TGTGCCAGCAGCTACAACAGGGCTTCAACTGAAGCTTTCTTT. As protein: CASSYNRASTEAFF.

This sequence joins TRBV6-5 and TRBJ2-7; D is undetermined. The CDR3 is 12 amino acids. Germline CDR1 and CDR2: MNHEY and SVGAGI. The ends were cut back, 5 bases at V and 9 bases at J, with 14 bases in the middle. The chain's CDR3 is CASSLSFLGQYF. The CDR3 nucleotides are TGTGCCAGCAGTCTATCCTTCCTCGGGCAGTACTTC.

The CDR3 DNA sequence: TGTGCCAGCAGCCAAGACTCCTATTCACCCCTCCACTTT. Protein: CASSQDSYSPLHF. The chain links TRBV3-1 (or the pseudogene TRBV3-2) to TRBJ1-6, with D unclear. CDR1 and CDR2 from the germline V gene are LGHDT and YNNKEL (reference sequence). The CDR3 contains 13 residues. Deletions cut 0 bases from V and 8 bases from J, with 5 bases between.

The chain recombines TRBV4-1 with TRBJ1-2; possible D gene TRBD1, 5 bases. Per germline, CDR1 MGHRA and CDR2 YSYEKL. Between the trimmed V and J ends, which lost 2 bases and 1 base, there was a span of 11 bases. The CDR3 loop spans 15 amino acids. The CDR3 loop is CASSQRQGNNYGYTF. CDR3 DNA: TGCGCCAGCAGCCAACGCCAGGGTAATAACTATGGCTACACCTTC.

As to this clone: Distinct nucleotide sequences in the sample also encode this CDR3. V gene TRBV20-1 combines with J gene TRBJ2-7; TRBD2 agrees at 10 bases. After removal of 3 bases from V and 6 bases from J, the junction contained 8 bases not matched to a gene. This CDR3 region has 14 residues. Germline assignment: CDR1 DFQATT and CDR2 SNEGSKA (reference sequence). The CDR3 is CSASGSSGGAEQYF. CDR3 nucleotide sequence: TGCAGTGCTAGTGGCTCTAGCGGGGGCGCCGAGCAGTACTTC.

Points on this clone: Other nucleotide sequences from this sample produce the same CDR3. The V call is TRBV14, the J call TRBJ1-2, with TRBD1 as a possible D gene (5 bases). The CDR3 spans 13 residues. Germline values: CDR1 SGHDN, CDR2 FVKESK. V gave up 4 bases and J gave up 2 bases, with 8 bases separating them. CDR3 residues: CASSLSGNYGYTF. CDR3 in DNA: TGTGCCAGCAGCCTGTCAGGGAACTATGGCTACACCTTC.

CDR3 DNA: TGCGCCAGCAGCTCCTACAGGGGTGAGGTCACTGAAGCTTTCTTT. This codes for CASSSYRGEVTEAFF. The chain links TRBV5-1 to TRBJ1-1; 7 bases agree with TRBD1. CDR3 length: 15 residues. CDR1 SGHRS and CDR2 YFSETQ come from the germline V gene. V lost 3 bases and J lost 4; bases outside the gene matches: 9.

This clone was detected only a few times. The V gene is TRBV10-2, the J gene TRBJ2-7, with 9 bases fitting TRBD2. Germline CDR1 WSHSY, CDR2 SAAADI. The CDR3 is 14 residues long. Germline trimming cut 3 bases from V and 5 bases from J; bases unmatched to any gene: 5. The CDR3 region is CASSEGGRAHEQYF. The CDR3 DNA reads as TGCGCCAGCAGTGAAGGCGGGAGGGCCCACGAGCAGTACTTC.

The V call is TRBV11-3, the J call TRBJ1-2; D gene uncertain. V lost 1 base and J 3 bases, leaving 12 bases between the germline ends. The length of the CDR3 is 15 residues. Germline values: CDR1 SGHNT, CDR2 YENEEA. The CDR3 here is CASSLGGGRDYGYTF. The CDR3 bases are TGTGCCAGCAGCTTAGGAGGCGGAAGAGACTATGGCTACACCTTC.

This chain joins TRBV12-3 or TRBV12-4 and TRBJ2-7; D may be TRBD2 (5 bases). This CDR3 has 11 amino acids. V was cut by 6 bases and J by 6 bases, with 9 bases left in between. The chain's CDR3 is CASRARGEQYF. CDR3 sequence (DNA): TGTGCCAGCAGGGCCCGGGGCGAGCAGTACTTC.

The chain's CDR3 is CAISESDRGSGELFF. The DNA for the CDR3 is TGTGCCATCAGTGAGTCGGACAGGGGTTCCGGGGAGCTGTTTTTT. The chain carries TRBV10-3 and TRBJ2-2; 9 nucleotides align to TRBD1. V was pared by 0 bases and J by 6 bases, with 2 bases of the junction left unmatched. From germline, CDR1 is ENHRY and CDR2 SYGVKD. This CDR3 has 15 residues.

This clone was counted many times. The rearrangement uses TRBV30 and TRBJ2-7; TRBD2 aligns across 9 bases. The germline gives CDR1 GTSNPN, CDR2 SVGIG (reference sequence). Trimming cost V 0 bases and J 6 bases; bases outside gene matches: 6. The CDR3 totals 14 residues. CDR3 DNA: TGTGCCTGGAGTGTTGGCGGGGGGGCCCTCGAGCAGTACTTC. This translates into CAWSVGGGALEQYF.